Listed here are 5 T cell receptor beta chains from one sample, sequenced in a study of T cell responses to AZD1222 COVID-19 vaccine. TCRdb's table, derived via immunoSEQ multiplex PCR, lists solely in-frame clones and lacks some. The sample lists about 130,000 clones, under 95% occurring once. The starting material was peripheral blood, obtained 28 days after the second AZD1222 dose. All receptors derive from an adult who received the AZD1222 COVID-19 vaccine.

This rearrangement joins TRBV9 to TRBJ2-5; D is possibly TRBD2 (6 bases). This CDR3 has 15 amino acids. Germline values: CDR1 SGDLS, CDR2 YYNGEE. The ends were cut back, 1 base at V and 4 bases at J, with 14 bases in the middle. The chain's CDR3 is CASSVIAGRAETQYF. In DNA, the CDR3 is TGTGCCAGCAGCGTAATTGCGGGAAGGGCAGAGACCCAGTACTTC.

This clone was observed a handful of times. V gene TRBV13 combines with J gene TRBJ1-5, with D possibly TRBD1 on 6 matching bases. The CDR3 has 14 residues. The V gene's germline CDR1 is PRHDT and CDR2 FYEKMQ (reference sequence). V was cut by 3 bases and J by 6 bases, with 12 bases left in between. CDR3 region: CASSLGRGVQPQHF. CDR3 DNA sequence: TGTGCCAGCAGCTTGGGTAGGGGGGTTCAGCCCCAGCATTTT.

This sequence joins TRBV5-8 and TRBJ1-4; D remains unclear. Trimming pared 0 bases from V and 6 bases from J, leaving 9 bases between. Germline V CDR1 and CDR2: SGHTS, YDEGEE. This CDR3 contains 14 residues. The CDR3 DNA sequence: TGTGCCAGCAGCTTGGCAGGCGGGGATGAAAAACTGTTTTTT. Translating gives CASSLAGGDEKLFF.

The chain uses TRBV3-1 (or the pseudogene TRBV3-2) and TRBJ2-1; 7 bases are shared with TRBD2. CDR1 and CDR2 from the germline V gene are LGHDT and YNNKEL (reference sequence). V dropped 4 bases and J dropped 0; count of bases not matched to a gene: 3. This CDR3 contains 15 residues. The CDR3 sequence: CASSRSGNSYNEQFF. The CDR3 region has the DNA TGTGCCAGCAGCCGGAGCGGGAACTCCTACAATGAGCAGTTCTTC.

The genes are TRBV6-4 and TRBJ2-7; perhaps TRBD1 as D (6 bases). Germline-derived CDR1 and CDR2 are MRHNA and SNTAGT. The CDR3 spans 16 residues. The V end was cut by 6 bases, the J end by 0 bases, with 18 bases between. This CDR3 reads CASRSFRDMPSYEQYF. The CDR3 DNA reads as TGTGCCAGCAGATCTTTCCGGGACATGCCCTCCTACGAGCAGTACTTC.